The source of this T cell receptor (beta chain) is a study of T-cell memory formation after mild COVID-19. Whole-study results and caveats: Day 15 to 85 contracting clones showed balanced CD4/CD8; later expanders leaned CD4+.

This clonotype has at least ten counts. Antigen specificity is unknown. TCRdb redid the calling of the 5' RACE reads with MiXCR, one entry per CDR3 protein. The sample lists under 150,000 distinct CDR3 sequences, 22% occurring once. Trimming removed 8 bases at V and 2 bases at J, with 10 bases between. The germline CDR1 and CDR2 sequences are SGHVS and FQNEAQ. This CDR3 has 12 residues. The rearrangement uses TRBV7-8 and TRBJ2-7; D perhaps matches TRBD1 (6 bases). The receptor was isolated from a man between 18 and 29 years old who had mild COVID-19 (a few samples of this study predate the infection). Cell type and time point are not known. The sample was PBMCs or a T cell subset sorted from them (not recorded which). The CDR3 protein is CASPKGAYEQYV. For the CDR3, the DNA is TGTGCCAGCCCTAAGGGGGCCTACGAGCAGTACGTC.